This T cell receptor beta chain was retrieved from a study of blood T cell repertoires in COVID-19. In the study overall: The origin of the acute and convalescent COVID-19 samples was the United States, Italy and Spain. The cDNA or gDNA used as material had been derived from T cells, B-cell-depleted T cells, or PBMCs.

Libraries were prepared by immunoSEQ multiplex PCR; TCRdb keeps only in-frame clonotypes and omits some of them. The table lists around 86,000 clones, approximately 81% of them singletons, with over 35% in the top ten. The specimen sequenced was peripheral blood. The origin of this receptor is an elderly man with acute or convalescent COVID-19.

CDR3: CASSSPLTSGRNEQYF. CDR3 bases: TGTGCCAGCAGCTCCCCGTTGACTAGCGGGAGAAACGAGCAGTACTTC. This rearrangement joins TRBV7-2 to TRBJ2-7; TRBD2 agrees at 12 bases. Looked up from germline, CDR1 is SGHTA and CDR2 is FQGNSA. V shed 4 bases and J 5 bases; nucleotides not matched to a gene: 9. The CDR3 length is 16 residues.